The 30 T cell receptor beta chains in this list originate from one sample, sequenced in a study of patients and donors after allogeneic stem cell transplantation. MiXCR was run by TCRdb on the RT-PCR reads, yielding one entry per CDR3 protein. The sample includes 400,000 to 500,000 distinct CDR3 sequences, more than 15% of them seen just once. The sample taken for sequencing was blood, either unsorted or a sorted T cell fraction (not recorded which). Receptors originate from a human donor who was either an allogeneic HSCT recipient or a stem cell or donor lymphocyte infusion donor (not recorded which). It is not recorded whose cells these are; they may come from a transplant donor.

This clonotype was detected ten times or more. This chain uses TRBV11-2 with TRBJ2-3; TRBD2 matches 7 bases. The CDR3 is 18 amino acids. Germline CDR1 is SGHAT and CDR2 is FQNNGV. Trimming at V came to 5 bases and at J to 2 bases, leaving 16 bases not matched to a gene. CDR3: CASSPPLGAGPNTDTQYF. The CDR3, as DNA: TGTGCCAGCAGCCCCCCGTTGGGAGCGGGACCTAACACAGATACGCAGTATTTT.

At least ten counts were recorded for this clonotype. The genes are TRBV20-1 and TRBJ1-1; possibly TRBD1 for D (5 bases). Germline CDR1 DFQATT, CDR2 SNEGSKA (reference sequence). This CDR3 is 13 amino acids long. The V gene lost 3 bases and the J gene lost 6 bases, with 14 bases spanning the gap. In nucleotides, the CDR3 is TGCAGTGCTAGGCCCTCGACAGCGTCTGAAGCTTTCTTT. This sequence encodes CSARPSTASEAFF.

Ten or more counts support this clonotype. This sequence joins TRBV12-3 or TRBV12-4 and TRBJ1-1; tentative D call: TRBD1 (5 bases). This CDR3 is 13 amino acids long. V dropped 6 bases and J dropped 6 bases, with 14 bases sitting between them. CDR3 sequence reads: CASSPTRGAEAFF. CDR3 in DNA: TGTGCCAGCAGCCCTACCCGGGGGGCTGAAGCTTTCTTT.

This clonotype was seen a handful of times. This rearrangement joins TRBV12-3 or TRBV12-4 to TRBJ1-3; 12 bases map to TRBD1. This CDR3 contains 16 residues. With V trimmed by 5 bases and J by 4 bases, 6 bases remained unmatched. The CDR3 sequence: CASSRGQGARGNTIYF. The CDR3, as DNA: TGTGCCAGCAGTCGGGGACAGGGGGCACGAGGAAACACCATATATTTT.

The chain employs TRBV6-5 and TRBJ1-3; D remains ambiguous. Trimming left V 2 bases short and J 2 bases short, with 10 bases between. The V gene's germline CDR1 is MNHEY and CDR2 SVGAGI. This CDR3 comprises 15 residues. CDR3 loop: CASSYRSSPGNTIYF. The DNA for the CDR3 is TGTGCCAGCAGTTACAGGTCCAGCCCTGGAAACACCATATATTTT.

This clonotype was detected only a few times. This chain connects TRBV7-3 to TRBJ2-2, with TRBD2 matching over 7 bases. This CDR3 comprises 16 residues. V was clipped by 1 base and J by 2 bases; unmatched bases: 4. Germline values: CDR1 SGHTA, CDR2 FQGTGA. The CDR3 loop reads CASSLMAGVNTGELFF. CDR3 coding DNA: TGTGCCAGCAGCTTAATGGCGGGGGTCAACACCGGGGAGCTGTTTTTT.

V is TRBV4-3 and J is TRBJ2-1; either TRBD1 or TRBD2 may fit D (7 bases each). The CDR3 spans 19 residues. V lost 1 base to trimming and J lost 6 bases, with 25 bases between them. Germline assignment: CDR1 LGHNA and CDR2 YSLEER. The CDR3 nucleotides read TGCGCCAGCAGCCAAGTCCCCCAGCGGGGACAGCATATTACCAATGAGCAGTTCTTC. Residues: CASSQVPQRGQHITNEQFF.

The V gene is TRBV20-1, the J gene TRBJ2-5, with TRBD2 matching 7 bases. The germline V gene has CDR1 DFQATT and CDR2 SNEGSKA (reference sequence). V shed 0 bases and J 5 bases; nucleotides not matched to a gene: 6. The CDR3 has 14 amino acids. The CDR3 nucleotides are TGCAGTGCTAGAGACCCTAACGGGAGGGAGACCCAGTACTTC. Translated, it gives CSARDPNGRETQYF.

The genes are TRBV12-3 or TRBV12-4 and TRBJ2-1; 7 bases fit TRBD2. The CDR3 length is 17 residues. Trimming at V came to 1 base and at J to 3 bases, leaving 9 bases not matched to a gene. CDR3 in DNA: TGTGCCAGCAGTTTAGTTGGCGCGGGAGTGGTCTACAATGAGCAGTTCTTC. It translates to CASSLVGAGVVYNEQFF.

The J gene is TRBJ2-7, the V gene TRBV20-1, with D hard to call. Germline lookup yields CDR1 DFQATT and CDR2 SNEGSKA (reference sequence). This CDR3 spans 14 amino acids. V lost 5 bases and J lost 0, with 14 bases in between. The CDR3 coding sequence is TGCAGTGCTGGCTACCCCGGCACCTCCTACGAGCAGTACTTC. This gives the protein CSAGYPGTSYEQYF.

The chain recombines TRBV20-1 with TRBJ1-4, with TRBD1 identical over 9 bases. Germline assignment: CDR1 DFQATT and CDR2 SNEGSKA (reference sequence). The CDR3 loop spans 13 amino acids. J was trimmed by 8 bases and V by 0 bases; bases with no gene match: 1. The CDR3 DNA follows: TGCAGTGCTAGAGATGGGACAGGGGAAAAACTGTTTTTT. Its translation is CSARDGTGEKLFF.

This clonotype appeared a few times. J is TRBJ1-2 and V is TRBV7-2, with D unclear. V lost 1 base to trimming and J lost 2 bases, with 8 bases between them. The CDR3 covers 14 residues. Germline-derived CDR1 and CDR2 are SGHTA and FQGNSA. The CDR3 region has the DNA TGTGCCAGCAGCTTAGGGTCTGGGAACTATGGCTACACCTTC. It specifies CASSLGSGNYGYTF.

The chain carries TRBV7-3 and TRBJ2-1; the D gene is possibly TRBD1 (5 bases). V was clipped by 5 bases and J by 2 bases, with 13 bases between them. Germline loops: CDR1 SGHTA, CDR2 FQGTGA. This CDR3 is built from 15 residues. CDR3 sequence: CASSIVQGAYNEQFF. Here the CDR3 DNA reads TGTGCCAGCAGCATAGTCCAGGGTGCCTACAATGAGCAGTTCTTC. Full variable domain (remainder filled in from reference TRBV7-3 and TRBJ2-1): GAGVSQTPSNKVTEKGKYVELRCDPISGHTALYWYRQSLGQGPEFLIYFQGTGAADDSGLPNDRFFAVRPEGSVSTLKIQRTERGDSAVYLCASSIVQGAYNEQFFGPGTRLTVL.

This clonotype came up a few times. The CDR3 DNA is TGTGCCAGCAGCTCCTCAACTCCGGGACAGGGCAAGGCCAAAAACATTCAGTACTTC. This codes for CASSSSTPGQGKAKNIQYF. The V and J genes are TRBV11-2 and TRBJ2-4; 9 nucleotides agree with TRBD1. The CDR3 has 19 amino acids. The junction had 14 bases not matched to a gene; V was cut back by 4 bases and J by 1 base. CDR1 is SGHAT, CDR2 FQNNGV, per germline.

This CDR3 reads CASSLGEGKNIQYF. DNA of the CDR3: TGCGCCAGCAGCTTAGGGGAAGGCAAAAACATTCAGTACTTC. The rearrangement uses TRBV5-1 and TRBJ2-4, with D possibly being TRBD1 (5 bases). The V end lost 2 bases, the J end lost 3 bases, and 9 bases lay between the germline ends. This CDR3 has 14 amino acids. Germline CDR1 is SGHRS and CDR2 is YFSETQ.

As concerns this clonotype: The junction departs from the called germline gene at one end, perhaps through a read error. This chain uses TRBV13 with TRBJ2-7; the match to TRBD2 covers 8 bases. The CDR3 loop spans 16 amino acids. Germline CDR1 and CDR2: PRHDT and FYEKMQ (reference sequence). The CDR3 sequence: CASSLGWGSGAEEQYF. The CDR3 DNA reads as TGTGCCAGCAGCCTAGGGTGGGGTAGCGGGGCGGAAGAGCAGTACTTC. The variable domain in full, completed from reference TRBV13 and TRBJ2-7, reads AAGVIQSPRHLIKEKRETATLKCYPIPRHDTVYWYQQGPGQDPQFLISFYEKMQSDKGSIPDRFSAQQFSDYHSELNMSSLELGDSALYFCASSLGWGSGAEEQYFGPGTRLTVT.

This chain links TRBV4-2 with TRBJ2-1; D gene unclear. CDR1 and CDR2 (germline): LGHNA, YNFKEQ. The V gene lost 3 bases and the J gene lost 0 bases, with 12 bases spanning the gap. The CDR3 consists of 16 residues. This CDR3 reads CASSQYSSSSYNEQFF. DNA for the CDR3: TGTGCCAGCAGCCAGTACTCGTCTAGCTCCTACAATGAGCAGTTCTTC.

This clonotype was seen a handful of times. This chain uses TRBV20-1 with TRBJ2-1; TRBD1 matches 7 bases. This CDR3 spans 16 amino acids. CDR1 and CDR2 from the germline V gene are DFQATT and SNEGSKA (reference sequence). J was trimmed by 8 bases and V by 0 bases; bases with no gene match: 13. The CDR3 loop is CSARDARRTGQDEQFF. DNA of the CDR3: TGCAGTGCTAGAGATGCTCGTAGGACAGGCCAGGATGAGCAGTTCTTC.

This clonotype is termed medium-sized. For the CDR3, the DNA is TGTGCCAGTAGTCTGGGACAATTCCAAGCTAACTATGGCTACACCTTC. Its translation: CASSLGQFQANYGYTF. J is TRBJ1-2 and V is TRBV19; D perhaps matches TRBD1 (6 bases). The germline V and J ends were trimmed by 5 bases and 0 bases, with 16 bases remaining between them. Germline loops: CDR1 LNHDA, CDR2 SQIVND (reference sequence). The CDR3 has 16 residues.

Regarding this clonotype: A much larger clone lies a single base off, so this may be a read error. The genes are TRBV4-1 and TRBJ2-1; the D gene is possibly TRBD1 (6 bases). CDR3 size: 13 residues. V was pared by 0 bases and J by 13 bases, with 13 bases between. The germline CDR1 and CDR2 sequences are MGHRA and YSYEKL. The CDR3 DNA reads as TGCGCCAGCAGCCAAGATAAGGGGGAGTTCCAGTTCTTC. Translated: CASSQDKGEFQFF.

This rearrangement joins TRBV20-1 to TRBJ2-2; D possibly corresponds to TRBD2 (6 bases). CDR3 size: 14 residues. Germline assignment: CDR1 DFQATT and CDR2 SNEGSKA (reference sequence). V gave up 3 bases and J gave up 2 bases, with 10 bases separating them. The CDR3 protein is CSARGGGNTGELFF. DNA of the CDR3: TGCAGTGCTAGGGGGGGAGGTAACACCGGGGAGCTGTTTTTT.

This clonotype was counted a few times. The V gene is TRBV10-3, the J gene TRBJ2-3; TRBD2 agrees at 7 bases. Germline V gives CDR1 ENHRY, CDR2 SYGVKD. With 6 bases clipped from V and 6 bases from J, the junction kept 6 bases outside the gene matches. The CDR3 sequence is 13 residues long. The CDR3 nucleotides are TGTGCCATCAGCGACCCCGGGGGGGATACGCAGTATTTT. It is translated as CAISDPGGDTQYF.

This clonotype was observed a few times. The chain uses TRBV24-1 and TRBJ2-7; D unresolved. Per germline, CDR1 KGHDR and CDR2 SFDVKD. The CDR3 loop spans 14 amino acids. V shed 4 bases and J shed 7 bases, with 16 bases lying between them. Here the CDR3 DNA reads TGTGCCACCAGTGACCTCGACAACCTAGATGAGCAGTACTTC. It translates to CATSDLDNLDEQYF.

This clonotype showed up just a few times. The chain uses TRBV4-3 and TRBJ1-3; 8 bases are shared with TRBD1. J was trimmed by 4 bases and V by 1 base; bases with no gene match: 3. Germline values: CDR1 LGHNA, CDR2 YSLEER. The CDR3 is made up of 15 amino acids. CDR3 sequence reads: CASSQGTGTGNTIYF. The CDR3 region has the DNA TGCGCCAGCAGCCAAGGGACAGGGACGGGAAACACCATATATTTT.

J is TRBJ2-3 and V is TRBV20-1; 7 bases are shared with TRBD2. The V and J ends lost 0 bases and 4 bases, in that order; junction bases with no gene match: 10. There are 16 residues in the CDR3. Germline CDR1 is DFQATT and CDR2 is SNEGSKA (reference sequence). CDR3 nucleotide sequence: TGCAGTGCTAGAGATTCCGGGACTATGAGGGCAGATACGCAGTATTTT. This gives the protein CSARDSGTMRADTQYF.

This chain connects TRBV18 to TRBJ2-5; 7 bases map to TRBD2. The CDR3 covers 15 residues. Germline values: CDR1 KGHSH, CDR2 LQKENI. With V trimmed by 3 bases and J by 5 bases, 9 bases remained unmatched. CDR3 nucleotides: TGTGCCAGCTCACCTGAGCGGGGACGGCGCGAGACCCAGTACTTC. Amino acids: CASSPERGRRETQYF.

This clonotype occurred many times. Here the CDR3 reads CASSRKRKSTDTQYF. The CDR3 nucleotides are TGTGCCAGCAGTAGGAAGCGGAAGAGCACAGATACGCAGTATTTT. The chain couples TRBV28 to TRBJ2-3; tentative D call: TRBD2 (5 bases). Germline V gives CDR1 MDHEN, CDR2 SYDVKM. CDR3 size: 15 residues. V was trimmed by 5 bases and J by 0 bases, leaving 12 bases between them.

This chain joins TRBV7-2 and TRBJ2-3; weak D call: TRBD2 (6 bases). V was shortened by 7 bases and J by 2 bases, with 19 bases between the two germline ends. Germline CDR1 SGHTA, CDR2 FQGNSA. The CDR3 is made up of 16 amino acids. As DNA, the CDR3 is TGTGCCAGCACGAGGCGGGGCCCCCAACCCACAGATACGCAGTATTTT. Protein product: CASTRRGPQPTDTQYF.

In this sample, this clonotype turned up a few times. At one of its ends the junction is not consistent with the germline gene, which may arise from a read error. V usage is TRBV10-3 and J usage is TRBJ1-6; D is uncertain. The CDR3 spans 12 residues. Germline CDR1 ENHRY, CDR2 SYGVKD. This CDR3 is CAIRESNSPLHF. CDR3 nucleotide sequence: TGTGCCATCAGGGAGTCAAATTCACCCCTCCACTTT.

This chain uses TRBV24-1 with TRBJ2-2, with 8 bases lining up with TRBD2. This CDR3 comprises 18 residues. Unmatched junction bases numbered 7, after V lost 1 base and J lost 1 base. Germline V gives CDR1 KGHDR, CDR2 SFDVKD. CDR3 nucleotides: TGTGCCACCAGTGATTTTACTAGAAGCGGGGGGAACACCGGGGAGCTGTTTTTT. This encodes CATSDFTRSGGNTGELFF.